Below are 29 T cell receptor beta chains sequenced from a single sample in a study of cytomegalovirus exposure and HLA in healthy donors. The primer mix had 60 Vbeta and 13 Jbeta primers. Generated by immunoSEQ multiplex PCR, the TCRdb table keeps only in-frame clones and is missing some. Of some 140,000 clones listed, 60% to 80% are singletons. Sample: PBMCs. These receptors were collected from a man aged 25-45 years in good health and CMV-seropositive.

This chain connects TRBV4-2 to TRBJ2-7; TRBD2 aligns across 13 bases. Germline V gene sequence: CDR1 LGHNA, CDR2 YNFKEQ. CDR3 length: 16 residues. V gave up 1 base and J gave up 4 bases; unmatched junction bases: 4. The CDR3 nucleotides are TGTGCCAGCAGCCAAGGGACTAGCGGGAGCCGTTACGAGCAGTACTTC. Its translation is CASSQGTSGSRYEQYF.

This clone was seen a few times. CDR3 DNA sequence: TGTGCCAGCAGCAAAGGGAGGGAGCGTAACACTGAAGCTTTCTTT. It specifies CASSKGRERNTEAFF. The rearrangement links TRBV21-1 to TRBJ1-1. TRBV21-1 counts as a pseudogene. The CDR3 extends over 15 amino acids.

In regard to this clone: One end of the junction does not line up with germline, which may come from a read error. The V and J genes are TRBV7-7 and TRBJ2-4; unclear D gene. Germline loops: CDR1 SSHAT, CDR2 FNYEAQ (reference sequence). The CDR3 length is 15 residues. CDR3 nucleotide sequence: TGTGCTAGCAGCTTAGTGAGTTCAGGCAAAAACATTCAGTACTTC. Encoded protein: CASSLVSSGKNIQYF.

This sequence joins TRBV4-1 and TRBJ1-4; TRBD1 is a possible D gene (6 bases). Germline V gene sequence: CDR1 MGHRA, CDR2 YSYEKL. V lost 5 bases, J lost 0 bases, and 13 bases lay in between. The CDR3 loop spans 16 amino acids. This chain's CDR3 is CASSTERTATNEKLFF. For the CDR3, the DNA is TGCGCCAGCAGCACAGAAAGGACAGCAACTAATGAAAAACTGTTTTTT.

The chain joins TRBV4-2 to TRBJ1-4; the match to TRBD1 covers 7 bases. Looked up from germline, CDR1 is LGHNA and CDR2 is YNFKEQ. CDR3 length: 15 residues. Unmatched junction bases numbered 4, after V lost 1 base and J lost 5 bases. The CDR3 DNA reads as TGTGCCAGCAGCCAAGGGCAGGGGGGAAATGAAAAACTGTTTTTT. This translates into CASSQGQGGNEKLFF.

This chain uses TRBV7-9 with TRBJ1-5, with D tentatively TRBD1 (6 bases). V was shortened by 1 base and J by 4 bases, with 8 bases between the two germline ends. This CDR3 contains 14 residues. CDR1 is SEHNR, CDR2 FQNEAQ, per germline (reference sequence). Here the CDR3 DNA reads TGTGCCAGCAGCTTAGAAGGACAGAATCAGCCCCAGCATTTT. It codes for CASSLEGQNQPQHF.

This chain connects TRBV6-6 to TRBJ2-6, with unresolved D. Germline-derived CDR1 and CDR2 are MNHNY and SVGAGI (reference sequence). V was shortened by 7 bases and J by 3 bases, with 7 bases between the two germline ends. The CDR3 length is 13 residues. The DNA of the CDR3 is TGTGCCAGCATGAGGTTTGGGGCCAACGTCCTGACTTTC. It is translated as CASMRFGANVLTF.

This rearrangement joins TRBV6-5 to TRBJ1-6; no definite D call. V was shortened by 4 bases and J by 6 bases, with 13 bases between the two germline ends. Per germline, CDR1 MNHEY and CDR2 SVGAGI. This CDR3 is built from 15 residues. The CDR3 is CASSSRTVGNSPLHF. CDR3 coding DNA: TGTGCCAGCAGTTCGAGAACGGTTGGTAATTCACCCCTCCACTTT.

The chain links TRBV28 to TRBJ2-1; D uncertain. The V gene's germline CDR1 is MDHEN and CDR2 SYDVKM. This CDR3 has 13 amino acids. The ends were cut back, 1 base at V and 7 bases at J, with 8 bases in the middle. In DNA, the CDR3 is TGTGCCAGCAGTTTATCTGGTGCGAATGAGCAGTTCTTC. Its protein product is CASSLSGANEQFF.

This clone has a single count. V gene TRBV5-1 combines with J gene TRBJ1-2, with D unresolved. The CDR3 loop spans 15 amino acids. Germline-derived CDR1 and CDR2 are SGHRS and YFSETQ. V was shortened by 4 bases and J by 0 bases, with 13 bases between the two germline ends. In nucleotides, the CDR3 is TGCGCCAGCAGCACAGACGACGGGACTAACTATGGCTACACCTTC. Its protein product is CASSTDDGTNYGYTF.

The chain couples TRBV5-3 to TRBJ2-7; no clear D. TRBV5-3 is an ORF; its function is uncertain. This CDR3 has 11 amino acids. V lost 4 bases, J lost 3 bases, and 5 bases lay in between. The CDR3 region has the DNA TGTGCCAGAAGCACTAACTACGAGCAGTACTTC. It specifies CARSTNYEQYF.

The J gene is TRBJ1-5, the V gene TRBV2, with D maybe TRBD1 (6 bases). The CDR3 runs to 16 residues. V lost 7 bases, J lost 7 bases, and 23 bases lay in between. Germline CDR1 SNHLY, CDR2 FYNNEI. The CDR3: CASTEGGKGFGQPQHF. The CDR3 DNA reads as TGTGCCAGCACCGAAGGGGGAAAGGGATTTGGACAGCCCCAGCATTTT.

The V and J genes are TRBV7-9 and TRBJ2-7; 8 bases are a match to TRBD2. CDR1 is SEHNR, CDR2 FQNEAQ, per germline (reference sequence). The V and J ends lost 6 bases and 2 bases, in that order; junction bases with no gene match: 6. This CDR3 spans 14 amino acids. The DNA for the CDR3 is TGTGCCAGCAGACAAGCGGGAGCGGCCTACGAGCAGTACTTC. Translating it yields CASRQAGAAYEQYF.

The gene calls are TRBV5-1 and TRBJ2-3; perhaps TRBD2 as D (6 bases). The CDR3 sequence is 13 residues long. Germline V gene lookup returns CDR1 SGHRS and CDR2 YFSETQ. Trimming took off 5 bases at V and 2 bases at J, with 9 bases between the two ends. As DNA, the CDR3 is TGCGCCAGCAGGGCGGGATCCACAGATACGCAGTATTTT. Translation gives CASRAGSTDTQYF. Full variable domain (rest looked up from reference TRBV5-1 and TRBJ2-3): KAGVTQTPRYLIKTRGQQVTLSCSPISGHRSVSWYQQTPGQGLQFLFEYFSETQRNKGNFPGRFSGRQFSNSRSEMNVSTLELGDSALYLCASRAGSTDTQYFGPGTRLTVL.

The chain recombines TRBV19 with TRBJ2-3, with D possibly being TRBD1 (5 bases). CDR1 is LNHDA, CDR2 SQIVND, per germline (reference sequence). The ends were cut back, 3 bases at V and 0 bases at J, with 10 bases in the middle. This CDR3 contains 15 residues. The CDR3, as DNA: TGTGCCAGTAGTATCCTTGGGGCTAGCACAGATACGCAGTATTTT. It encodes CASSILGASTDTQYF.

V usage is TRBV9 and J usage is TRBJ2-3; 9 bases align to TRBD2. V lost 1 base to trimming and J lost 2 bases; unmatched junction nucleotides: 2. Germline lookup yields CDR1 SGDLS and CDR2 YYNGEE. This CDR3 is 15 amino acids long. CDR3 residues: CASSVLAGNTDTQYF. CDR3 DNA sequence: TGTGCCAGCAGCGTACTAGCGGGAAACACAGATACGCAGTATTTT.

The chain uses TRBV2 and TRBJ2-7; D unresolved. CDR1 is SNHLY and CDR2 is FYNNEI in the germline V gene. This CDR3 spans 13 amino acids. The germline V and J ends were trimmed by 3 bases and 5 bases, with 11 bases remaining between them. In nucleotides, the CDR3 is TGTGCCAGCAGTGAGTTACAGAAGGACGAGCAGTACTTC. This sequence encodes CASSELQKDEQYF.

The chain joins TRBV28 to TRBJ2-7, with D uncertain. This CDR3 region has 13 residues. V gave up 10 bases and J gave up 0 bases, with 13 bases separating them. Germline assignment: CDR1 MDHEN and CDR2 SYDVKM. CDR3 nucleotides: TGTGCCACCAACCCTATAACCTCCTACGAGCAGTACTTC. Its translation is CATNPITSYEQYF.

CDR3 amino acids: CASSISQGPYNEQFF. DNA of the CDR3: TGTGCCAGTAGTATATCGCAGGGGCCCTACAATGAGCAGTTCTTC. The chain couples TRBV19 to TRBJ2-1, with D perhaps TRBD1 (6 bases). The CDR3 is made up of 15 amino acids. Germline V gives CDR1 LNHDA, CDR2 SQIVND (reference sequence). V lost 2 bases, J lost 2 bases, and 10 bases lay in between.

This chain uses TRBV2 with TRBJ1-5, with 9 bases matching TRBD1. CDR1 SNHLY and CDR2 FYNNEI come from the germline V gene. The CDR3 sequence is 15 residues long. V shed 6 bases and J 3 bases; nucleotides not matched to a gene: 6. The CDR3 bases are TGTGCCAGCAGGGGAAGGACAGGGGACAATCAGCCCCAGCATTTT. Its translation: CASRGRTGDNQPQHF.

This clone has a handful of counts. The J gene is TRBJ2-7, the V gene TRBV9; weak D call: TRBD2 (6 bases). CDR3 length: 13 residues. Germline assignment: CDR1 SGDLS and CDR2 YYNGEE. The ends were cut back, 3 bases at V and 6 bases at J, with 13 bases in the middle. This CDR3 reads CASSAQLGGEQYF. In nucleotides, the CDR3 is TGTGCCAGCAGCGCTCAGTTGGGGGGCGAGCAGTACTTC.

The chain uses TRBV5-6 and TRBJ1-1; possibly TRBD1 for D (6 bases). V shed 5 bases and J shed 5 bases, with 16 bases lying between them. The CDR3 is made up of 14 amino acids. Germline V gene sequence: CDR1 SGHDT, CDR2 YYEEEE. The CDR3 is CASRKQGGSTEAFF. For the CDR3, the DNA is TGTGCCAGCAGGAAACAGGGCGGGAGTACTGAAGCTTTCTTT.

This chain's CDR3 is CSVEDQANTDTQYF. CDR3 DNA: TGCAGCGTTGAAGATCAGGCCAACACAGATACGCAGTATTTT. V and J are TRBV29-1 and TRBJ2-3, with unresolved D. CDR3 length: 14 residues. Germline-derived CDR1 and CDR2 are SQVTM and ANQGSEA. The V gene lost 0 bases and the J gene lost 2 bases, with 9 bases spanning the gap.

The V and J genes are TRBV4-2 and TRBJ1-1; TRBD1 matches at 7 bases. CDR1 LGHNA and CDR2 YNFKEQ come from the germline V gene. The CDR3 has 13 amino acids. V lost 8 bases and J lost 0; bases outside the gene matches: 3. Here the CDR3 reads CASSTGMNTEAFF. The CDR3 DNA is TGTGCCAGCTCGACAGGGATGAACACTGAAGCTTTCTTT.

This clone was seen only a few times. This chain joins TRBV6-5 and TRBJ2-2; 8 bases match TRBD1. With V trimmed by 6 bases and J by 6 bases, 6 bases remained unmatched. Looked up from germline, CDR1 is MNHEY and CDR2 is SVGAGI. This CDR3 has 14 amino acids. Here the CDR3 reads CASSLGQAAGELFF. As DNA, the CDR3 is TGTGCCAGCAGCCTGGGACAGGCTGCCGGGGAGCTGTTTTTT.

V is TRBV2 and J is TRBJ2-6; D is unclear. V was clipped by 3 bases and J by 3 bases, with 9 bases between them. This CDR3 spans 15 amino acids. Per germline, CDR1 SNHLY and CDR2 FYNNEI. The CDR3 nucleotides are TGTGCCAGCAGTGAGCGAGTTTTTGGGGCCAACGTCCTGACTTTC. As protein: CASSERVFGANVLTF.

The V gene is TRBV11-2, the J gene TRBJ2-7; the match to TRBD2 covers 10 bases. From germline, CDR1 is SGHAT and CDR2 FQNNGV. CDR3 size: 16 residues. J lost 3 bases, V lost 5 bases, and 10 bases had no gene match. Here the CDR3 DNA reads TGTGCCAGCAGCCCCGGGGTAGCGGGAGGAAGCTACGAGCAGTACTTC. This codes for CASSPGVAGGSYEQYF.

CDR3 in amino acids: CASSWGLYEQFF. CDR3 DNA: TGTGCCAGCAGCTGGGGACTCTATGAGCAGTTCTTC. The chain is built from TRBV7-2 and TRBJ2-1; tentatively, D is TRBD2 (6 bases). V lost 4 bases, J lost 8 bases, and 9 bases lay in between. Germline CDR1 is SGHTA and CDR2 is FQGNSA. The CDR3 runs 12 residues. Filled out from reference TRBV7-2 and TRBJ2-1, the complete variable domain reads GAGVSQSPSNKVTEKGKDVELRCDPISGHTALYWYRQSLGQGLEFLIYFQGNSAPDKSGLPSDRFSAERTGGSVSTLTIQRTQQEDSAVYLCASSWGLYEQFFGPGTRLTVL.

The chain combines TRBV2 with TRBJ2-7; D remains ambiguous. This CDR3 has 12 residues. The germline V gene encodes CDR1 SNHLY and CDR2 FYNNEI. V was pared by 6 bases and J by 3 bases, with 9 bases between. CDR3 sequence reads: CASRRQHYEQYF. The DNA of the CDR3 is TGTGCCAGCAGGCGGCAGCACTACGAGCAGTACTTC.